This T cell receptor (beta chain) was recovered during a study of cytomegalovirus exposure and HLA in healthy donors. At the level of the study: The same platform was used for the roughly 110 validation repertoires as for the 666 first-cohort repertoires, as reported in a later analysis. Study outcomes and limitations: In a later analysis, first-cohort TCR clusters were found to tend to co-occur in the roughly 120 validation repertoires. High sensitivity and specificity were reportedly achieved when the classifier diagnosed cytomegalovirus status.

The germline CDR1 and CDR2 sequences are LGHNA and YSLEER. Germline trimming cut 0 bases from V and 5 bases from J; bases unmatched to any gene: 11. CDR3 length: 17 residues. The data were produced by immunoSEQ multiplex PCR, yet TCRdb's version contains in-frame clones alone and is incomplete. The sample gives tens of thousands of clones, around 94% of which show up once; approximately 3.5% is in the top ten. In regard to this clone: As yet, its antigen is unknown.

The genes are TRBV4-3 and TRBJ2-5, with 8 nucleotides matching TRBD1. The sequencing sample was made of PBMCs. This clonotype originated in a woman aged 18-29 years in good health and CMV-seropositive. DNA for the CDR3: TGCGCCAGCAGCCAAGATAGGTCAGGGGGCGCGGGGGAGACCCAGTACTTC. Translated, it gives CASSQDRSGGAGETQYF.